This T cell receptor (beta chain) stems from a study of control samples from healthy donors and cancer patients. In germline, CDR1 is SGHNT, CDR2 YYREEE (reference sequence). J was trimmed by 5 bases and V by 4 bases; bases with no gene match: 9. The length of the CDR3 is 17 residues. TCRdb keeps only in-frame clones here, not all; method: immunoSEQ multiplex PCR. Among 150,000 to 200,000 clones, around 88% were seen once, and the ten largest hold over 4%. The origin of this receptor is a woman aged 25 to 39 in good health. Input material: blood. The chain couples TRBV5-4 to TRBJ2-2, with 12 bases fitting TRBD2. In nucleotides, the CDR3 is TGTGCCAGCAGCCCCGGACTAGCGGGGCGAGATACCGGGGAGCTGTTTTTT. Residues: CASSPGLAGRDTGELFF.